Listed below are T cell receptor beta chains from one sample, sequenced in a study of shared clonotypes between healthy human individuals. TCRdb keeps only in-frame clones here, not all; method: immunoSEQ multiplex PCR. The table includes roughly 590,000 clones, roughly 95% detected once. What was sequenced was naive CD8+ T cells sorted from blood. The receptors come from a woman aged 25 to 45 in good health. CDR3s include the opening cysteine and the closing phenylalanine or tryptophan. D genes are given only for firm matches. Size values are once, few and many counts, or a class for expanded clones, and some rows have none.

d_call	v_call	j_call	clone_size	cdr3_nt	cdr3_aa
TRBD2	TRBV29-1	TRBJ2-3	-	TGCAGCGTTGAAGGGCTAGCGGCCCCGATGAGCACAGATACGCAGTATTTT	CSVEGLAAPMSTDTQYF
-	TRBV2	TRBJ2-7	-	TGTGCCCACAGCGGATTGGACGGGAAAGAGTACGAGCAGTACTTC	CAHSGLDGKEYEQYF
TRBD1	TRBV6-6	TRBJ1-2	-	TGTGCCAGCAGTTACAAGGACAGGGTTAATGACTATGGCTACACCTTC	CASSYKDRVNDYGYTF
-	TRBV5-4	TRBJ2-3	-	TGTGCCAGCAGCTTGTGGGGCGGGCTGAGCACAGATACGCAGTATTTT	CASSLWGGLSTDTQYF
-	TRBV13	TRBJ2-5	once	TGTGCCAGCAGCCACATACAGGAGACCCAGTACTTC	CASSHIQETQYF
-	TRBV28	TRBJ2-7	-	TGTGCCAGCACCTCGGCTTTGAGGGCCCTCCGGGACGAGCAGTACTTC	CASTSALRALRDEQYF
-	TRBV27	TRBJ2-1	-	TGTGCCAGCAGTTTAGGGGGCGATGAGCAGTTCTTC	CASSLGGDEQFF
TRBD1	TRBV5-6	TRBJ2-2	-	TGTGCCAGCAGCTGGGGACAGGGTCCCGGGGAGCTGTTTTTT	CASSWGQGPGELFF
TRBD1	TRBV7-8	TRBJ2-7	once	TGTGCCAGCAGCTTAAAGGGACAGGTTTTTTCCTACGAGCAGTACTTC	CASSLKGQVFSYEQYF
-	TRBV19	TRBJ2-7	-	TGTGCCAGTAGTGCAACTCAGGGAGCCTACGAGCAGTACTTC	CASSATQGAYEQYF
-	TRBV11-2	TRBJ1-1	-	TGTGCCAGCAGCCAGGGAGCGAACACTGAAGCTTTCTTT	CASSQGANTEAFF
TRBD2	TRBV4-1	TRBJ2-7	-	TGCGCCAGCAGCCAAGGACTAGCGGGATCCTACGAGCAGTACTTC	CASSQGLAGSYEQYF